This record concerns one T cell receptor (beta chain) sequence. This clone turned up a few times. Which antigen it targets is not known. No much larger clonotype is one base removed from it; base qualities were not supplied. What the treatment or condition label conveys for this sample: roughly 20 received Ad26.COV2.S at low or high dose, single or two shots; 5 received placebo; per-sample allocation not given. Repertoires of vaccine and placebo recipients were sequenced from samples taken on day 63 after the first injection. In Cohort 1b, about two dozen adults aged 18-55 years were enrolled at a single site in Boston, USA, between 29 July and 7 August 2020. Ad26.COV2.S consisted of a replication-incompetent adenovirus type 26 vector by which a prefusion-stabilized SARS-CoV-2 spike protein from the original Wuhan strain was expressed. The immunoSEQ Assay was the method used to sequence TCRbeta CDR3 regions. After extraction, genomic DNA underwent amplification by bias-controlled multiplex PCR, followed by high-throughput sequencing. Processing in the source paper ran as follows. To quantify the absolute abundance of every unique TCRbeta CDR3 region, sequences were collapsed and filtered. Usable DNA was measured by amplifying reference genes present in all nucleated cells, and TCRbeta template counts were normalized to that usable DNA to estimate T cell fraction. Repertoire TCRs were annotated as SARS-CoV-2-specific when V gene, CDR3 amino acid sequence and J gene were exactly matched to a known reactive TCR set. The reference SARS-CoV-2 TCR set was obtained from MIRA and was filtered for enrichment in COVID-19-positive ImmuneCODE repertoires, whereby public or cross-reactive TCRs were removed. Using the MIRA antigens, annotated TCRs were further analysed by specific ORF or by position within an ORF. Breadth was defined as the number of annotated unique rearrangements divided by the total number of unique productive rearrangements, and depth was defined as the summed frequency of the annotated unique rearrangements. Two-sided Wilcoxon rank-sum tests were used to compare TCR breadth between groups. TCRdb retrieved this table from immuneACCESS and kept in-frame rearrangements only. Not all clones are present; in checked studies, unresolved V genes account for under half, and no reason is known for the remainder. V and J calls and clone size are given by that table; D and trimming were obtained from the DNA. In this sample the table shows about 280,000 clones, around 87% of which occur a single time. The ten biggest clones cover around 3.5% of the sample.

This sample stems from a study of Ad26.COV2.S vaccination and SARS-CoV-2 variants (dated by TCRdb to about 2021). In terms of the full investigation: Donors in the vaccine arm were drawn from COV1001, a phase I-IIa trial of Ad26.COV2.S in healthy adults that was multicentre, randomized, double-blind and placebo-controlled. Investigators did not know the trial group allocation while performing experiments and assessing outcomes. Ad26.COV2.S was administered intramuscularly at a dose of 5x10^10 or 1x10^11 viral particles, either as one shot or as two shots given 56 days apart. Trial participants were randomized into five groups of five, in which low-dose or high-dose Ad26.COV2.S was given once or twice, or placebo was given on both occasions. The TCR-sequenced set comprised around 30 samples: some 20 Ad26.COV2.S vaccine recipients, 5 placebo recipients and 8 SARS-CoV-2 convalescent individuals. TCRbeta repertoire sequencing was used to assess the specificity and breadth of SARS-CoV-2-reactive T cell receptors after Ad26.COV2.S vaccination.

Between the V and J ends, shortened by 3 bases and 0 bases respectively, the junction contains 15 bases. Taken from the germline V gene, the CDR1 and CDR2 loops are KGHSH and LQKENI. The CDR3 runs 17 residues from the cysteine to the phenylalanine. The retained sequence is limited to the CDR3, 51 bases, with the frame set at the first base. Broader findings and caveats from the paper: It was noted by the authors that total T cell responses may have been underestimated by the TCR breadth and depth analyses. Non-spike TCR breadth was comparable between vaccine and placebo recipients, consistent with the vaccine containing only spike. Higher spike-specific TCR breadth was observed in Ad26.COV2.S recipients than in placebo recipients (P = 0.0014). The study was not powered to compare responses between vaccine doses or regimens. After vaccination, substantial breadth of spike-specific CD8+ and CD4+ T cell responses was reported.

The source is a person aged 18-65 years who received the Ad26.COV2.S COVID-19 vaccine or a placebo. Sequencing was performed on peripheral blood, taken in a trial of Ad26.COV2.S vaccine versus placebo. The receptor chain draws on TRBV18 and TRBJ1-3; the D gene is perhaps TRBD1, from 6 matching bases. The CDR3 reads CASSPRTAESSGNTIYF. The nucleotide sequence reads as follows: TGTGCCAGCTCACCGAGGACAGCCGAGAGCTCTGGAAACACCATATATTTT.